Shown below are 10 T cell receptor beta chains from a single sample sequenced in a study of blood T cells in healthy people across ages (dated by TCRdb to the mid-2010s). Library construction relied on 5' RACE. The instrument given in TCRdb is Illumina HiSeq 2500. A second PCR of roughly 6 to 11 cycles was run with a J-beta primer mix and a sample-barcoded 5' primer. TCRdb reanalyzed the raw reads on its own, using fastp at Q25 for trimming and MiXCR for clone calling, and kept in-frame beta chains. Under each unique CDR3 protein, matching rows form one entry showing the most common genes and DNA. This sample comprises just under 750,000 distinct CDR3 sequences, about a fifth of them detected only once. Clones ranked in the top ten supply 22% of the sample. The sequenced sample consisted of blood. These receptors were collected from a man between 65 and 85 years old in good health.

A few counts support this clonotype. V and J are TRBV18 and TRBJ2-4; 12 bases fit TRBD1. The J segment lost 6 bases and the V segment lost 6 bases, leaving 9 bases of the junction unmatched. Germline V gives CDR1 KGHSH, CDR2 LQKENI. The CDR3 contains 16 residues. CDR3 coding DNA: TGTGCCAGCTCTCCAACCGGGACAGGGGGCAGAAACATTCAGTACTTC. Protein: CASSPTGTGGRNIQYF.

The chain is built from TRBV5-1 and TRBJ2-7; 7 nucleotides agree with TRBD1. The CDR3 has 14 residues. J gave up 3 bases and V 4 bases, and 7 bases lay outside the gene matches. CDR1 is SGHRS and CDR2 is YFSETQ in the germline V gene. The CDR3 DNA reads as TGCGCCAGCAGCCCCGAGGGACAGAACTACGAGCAGTACTTC. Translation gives CASSPEGQNYEQYF.

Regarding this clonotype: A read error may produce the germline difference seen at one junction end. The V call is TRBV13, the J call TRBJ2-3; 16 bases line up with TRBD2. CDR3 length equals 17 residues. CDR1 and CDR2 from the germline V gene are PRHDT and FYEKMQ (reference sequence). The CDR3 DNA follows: TGTGCCACCAGGGGACTAGCGGGGGGGTACGGCCGAGATACGCGGTATTTT. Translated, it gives CATRGLAGGYGRDTRYF. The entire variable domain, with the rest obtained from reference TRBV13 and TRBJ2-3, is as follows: AAGVIQSPRHLIKEKRETATLKCYPIPRHDTVYWYQQGPGQDPQFLISFYEKMQSDKGSIPDRFSAQQFSDYHSELNMSSLELGDSALYFCATRGLAGGYGRDTRYFGPGTRLTVL.

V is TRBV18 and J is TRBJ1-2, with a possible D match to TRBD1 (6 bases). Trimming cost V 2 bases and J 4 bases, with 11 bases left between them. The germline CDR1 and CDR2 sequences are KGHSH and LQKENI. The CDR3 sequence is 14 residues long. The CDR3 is CASSPSSGAYGYTF. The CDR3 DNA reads TGTGCCAGCTCACCATCGTCAGGGGCCTATGGCTACACCTTC.

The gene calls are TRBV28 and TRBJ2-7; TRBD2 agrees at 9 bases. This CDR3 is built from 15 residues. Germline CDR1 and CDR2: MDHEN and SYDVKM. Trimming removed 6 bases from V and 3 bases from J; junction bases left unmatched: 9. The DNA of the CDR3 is TGTGCCAGCAGCTCCCTAGCGGGGCTAAACTACGAGCAGTACTTC. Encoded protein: CASSSLAGLNYEQYF.

The CDR3 protein is CASSYDSNYGYTF. The DNA of the CDR3 is TGTGCCAGCAGTTATGACAGTAACTATGGCTACACCTTC. The chain employs TRBV27 and TRBJ1-2, with D tentatively TRBD1 (5 bases). This CDR3 has 13 amino acids. The V gene's germline CDR1 is MNHEY and CDR2 SMNVEV (reference sequence). V lost 4 bases to trimming and J lost 1 base, with 7 bases between them.

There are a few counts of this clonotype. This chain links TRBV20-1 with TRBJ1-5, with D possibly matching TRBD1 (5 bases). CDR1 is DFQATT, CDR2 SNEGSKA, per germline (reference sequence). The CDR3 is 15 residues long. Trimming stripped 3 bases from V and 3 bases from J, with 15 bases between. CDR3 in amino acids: CSARAGAGINQPQHF. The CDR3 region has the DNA TGCAGTGCTAGGGCCGGGGCAGGGATCAATCAGCCCCAGCATTTT.

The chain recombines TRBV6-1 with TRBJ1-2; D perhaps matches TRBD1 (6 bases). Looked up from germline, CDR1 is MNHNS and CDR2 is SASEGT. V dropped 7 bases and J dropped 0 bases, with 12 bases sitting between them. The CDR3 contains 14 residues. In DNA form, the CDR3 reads TGTGCCAGCACCGACAGGACTTCTAACTATGGCTACACCTTC. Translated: CASTDRTSNYGYTF.

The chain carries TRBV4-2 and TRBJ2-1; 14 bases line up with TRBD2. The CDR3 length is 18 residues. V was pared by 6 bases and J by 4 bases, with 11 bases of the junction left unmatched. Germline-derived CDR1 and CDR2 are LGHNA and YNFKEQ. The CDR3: CASSQTQGTSGGYNEQFF. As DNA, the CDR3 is TGTGCCAGCAGTCAGACACAGGGGACTAGCGGGGGTTACAATGAGCAGTTCTTC.

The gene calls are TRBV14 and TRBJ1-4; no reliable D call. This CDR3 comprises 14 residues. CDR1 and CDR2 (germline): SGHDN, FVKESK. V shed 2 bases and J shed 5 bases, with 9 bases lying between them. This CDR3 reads CASSQPGPNEKLFF. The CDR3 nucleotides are TGTGCCAGCAGCCAACCCGGCCCGAATGAAAAACTGTTTTTT.